The clone carrying this TCR beta chain was seen a few times. The antigen remains undetermined. These data originate in a study of CD8+ T cells in alopecia areata. RNA was isolated and reverse transcribed to cDNA, the sequencing template. The repertoire was sequenced with immunoSEQ multiplex PCR; TCRdb's copy has only in-frame clones and lacks some. Of approximately 140,000 clones in the sample, approximately 85% were seen once. Treatment denoted: oral pan-JAK inhibitor, 5-10 mg twice daily. The V gene lost 5 bases and the J gene lost 7 bases, with 8 bases spanning the gap. CDR3 size: 11 residues. Germline CDR1 is MNHEY and CDR2 is SVGAGI. The study's findings and limits: Against the mouse data, patients shared TCRs less clearly, possibly for HLA reasons.

This chain connects TRBV6-5 to TRBJ2-5; no reliable D call. The sequencing here drew on CD8+ T cells sorted from blood, taken at week 4, from a patient treated with tofacitinib. The source is a human donor with alopecia areata. The CDR3 reads CASSAPGTQYF. CDR3 bases: TGTGCCAGCAGTGCCCCGGGGACCCAGTACTTC.